The clone carrying this TCR beta chain was seen at least ten times. Its antigen is not known. RNA transcripts yielded amplified TCR beta CDR3 regions. HTBI primers served in a first-round RT-PCR, which a second-round multiplex PCR followed. TCRdb reprocessed the multiplex PCR reads via MiXCR and lists one record per CDR3 protein. The table shows 300,000 to 400,000 distinct CDR3 sequences, with about 15% occurring only once. CDR3 size: 14 residues. Trimming cost V 6 bases and J 2 bases, with 14 bases left between them. CDR1 and CDR2 (germline): LNHDA, SQIVND (reference sequence). These data belong to a study of Graves' ophthalmopathy and Graves' hyperthyroidism. For the study at large: Researchers obtained peripheral blood at initial diagnosis, before any treatment had begun.

Hyperthyroidism was new, under 2 months, in patients aged 18 to 65. Regarding the study as a whole: In blood, most expanded thyroid clonotypes above 0.001 frequency were also detected. A classifier, a 13-signature model, separated ophthalmopathy from stable hyperthyroidism with about 87% sensitivity and approximately 80% specificity.

The clonotype comes from an adult woman with stable Graves' hyperthyroidism. Sequences were obtained from peripheral blood. The chain is built from TRBV19 and TRBJ2-7, with a weak D call TRBD1 (6 bases). CDR3 protein: CASSPTGSTYEQYF. CDR3 coding DNA: TGTGCCAGTAGCCCGACAGGATCGACCTACGAGCAGTACTTC.